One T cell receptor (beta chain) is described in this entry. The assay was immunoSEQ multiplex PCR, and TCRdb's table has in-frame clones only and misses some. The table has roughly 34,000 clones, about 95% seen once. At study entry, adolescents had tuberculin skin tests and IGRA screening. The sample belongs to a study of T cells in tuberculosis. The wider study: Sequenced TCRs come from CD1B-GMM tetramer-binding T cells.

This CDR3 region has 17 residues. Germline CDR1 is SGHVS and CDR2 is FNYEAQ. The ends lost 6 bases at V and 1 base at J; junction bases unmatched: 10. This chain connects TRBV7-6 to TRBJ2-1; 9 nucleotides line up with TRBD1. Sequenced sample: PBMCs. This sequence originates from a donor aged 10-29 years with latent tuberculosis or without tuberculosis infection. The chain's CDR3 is CASSSGTGKGSYNEQFF. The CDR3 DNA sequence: TGTGCCAGCAGTTCCGGGACAGGGAAGGGGTCCTACAATGAGCAGTTCTTC. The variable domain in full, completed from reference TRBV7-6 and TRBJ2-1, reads GAGVSQSPRYKVTKRGQDVALRCDPISGHVSLYWYRQALGQGPEFLTYFNYEAQQDKSGLPNDRFSAERPEGSISTLTIQRTEQRDSAMYRCASSSGTGKGSYNEQFFGPGTRLTVL.